Each of the 23 T cell receptor beta chains below was sequenced from the same sample in a study of T-cell memory formation after mild COVID-19. One entry per CDR3 protein results from TCRdb running MiXCR on the 5' RACE reads. Here the sample spans fewer than 700,000 distinct CDR3 sequences, roughly 18% being singletons. The sample comprised PBMCs or a T cell subset sorted from them (not recorded which). Receptors were obtained from an adult woman who had mild COVID-19 (a few samples of this study predate the infection). Cell type and time point are not known.

This chain joins TRBV5-1 and TRBJ1-5, with D unclear. V was shortened by 0 bases and J by 6 bases, with 13 bases between the two germline ends. The germline CDR1 and CDR2 sequences are SGHRS and YFSETQ. This CDR3 comprises 15 residues. The CDR3 nucleotides are TGCGCCAGCAGCTTGGAGGGTTCCCCGGGTCAGCCCCAGCATTTT. This encodes CASSLEGSPGQPQHF.

This clonotype was seen more than once but under ten times. V and J are TRBV6-5 and TRBJ1-1; no definite D call. Germline CDR1 reads MNHEY; CDR2 reads SVGAGI. V was trimmed by 3 bases and J by 7 bases, leaving 6 bases between them. The CDR3 extends over 11 amino acids. CDR3 loop: CASSYRFEAFF. DNA for the CDR3: TGTGCCAGCAGTTATCGTTTTGAAGCTTTCTTT.

This clonotype was counted only a few times. V and J are TRBV12-3 or TRBV12-4 and TRBJ2-7; TRBD1 matches at 9 bases. The CDR3 length is 17 residues. Trimming removed 6 bases from V and 3 bases from J; junction bases left unmatched: 15. CDR3 loop: CASSRSNGQGRSYEQYF. CDR3 bases: TGTGCCAGCAGCAGAAGTAATGGACAGGGGCGAAGCTACGAGCAGTACTTC.

The gene calls are TRBV20-1 and TRBJ2-1, with D perhaps TRBD1 (6 bases). CDR3 size: 15 residues. Germline V lookup: CDR1 DFQATT, CDR2 SNEGSKA (reference sequence). V was trimmed by 6 bases and J by 7 bases, leaving 22 bases between them. Written as DNA, the CDR3 is TGCAGTGCCCCGACCAACAGGGACGGGCCGAATGAGCAGTTCTTC. This encodes CSAPTNRDGPNEQFF.

The chain couples TRBV9 to TRBJ1-1, with D perhaps TRBD1 (5 bases). The germline gives CDR1 SGDLS, CDR2 YYNGEE. CDR3 length: 13 residues. V lost 3 bases, J lost 7 bases, and 13 bases lay in between. The CDR3 sequence: CASSAMTAYEAFF. CDR3 nucleotides: TGTGCCAGCAGCGCCATGACAGCTTATGAAGCTTTCTTT.

The rearrangement uses TRBV19 and TRBJ2-1; D gene ambiguous. This CDR3 is 13 amino acids long. Germline-derived CDR1 and CDR2 are LNHDA and SQIVND (reference sequence). The ends were cut back, 0 bases at V and 6 bases at J, with 6 bases in the middle. The CDR3, as DNA: TGTGCCAGTAGTATAGATCTCAGCAATGAGCAGTTCTTC. Protein sequence: CASSIDLSNEQFF. Full variable domain (remainder filled in from reference TRBV19 and TRBJ2-1): DGGITQSPKYLFRKEGQNVTLSCEQNLNHDAMYWYRQDPGQGLRLIYYSQIVNDFQKGDIAEGYSVSREKKESFPLTVTSAQKNPTAFYLCASSIDLSNEQFFGPGTRLTVL.

This sequence joins TRBV6-6 and TRBJ2-7; D call uncertain. Germline loops: CDR1 MNHNY, CDR2 SVGAGI (reference sequence). V was shortened by 7 bases and J by 2 bases, with 9 bases between the two germline ends. The CDR3 is 12 amino acids. The CDR3 here is CASTNRTYEQYF. The CDR3 DNA reads as TGTGCCAGCACCAACAGAACCTACGAGCAGTACTTC.

This clonotype occurred a few times. The chain combines TRBV12-3 or TRBV12-4 with TRBJ2-1; 11 bases fit TRBD2. J was trimmed by 1 base and V by 6 bases; bases with no gene match: 5. CDR3 length equals 16 residues. CDR3 nucleotide sequence: TGTGCCAGCAGCATGACTAGCGGGGAGTCCTACAATGAGCAGTTCTTC. This sequence encodes CASSMTSGESYNEQFF.

The V and J genes are TRBV12-3 or TRBV12-4 and TRBJ2-7; 8 nucleotides line up with TRBD1. CDR3 size: 14 residues. The trim removed 5 bases at V and 6 bases at J, leaving 9 bases unmatched. The CDR3 nucleotides are TGTGCCAGCAGTCCTCCCCGGACAGGGCCCGAGCAGTACTTC. Translated: CASSPPRTGPEQYF.

The chain couples TRBV11-2 to TRBJ2-1; TRBD1 is a possible D gene (6 bases). Per the germline V gene, CDR1 is SGHAT and CDR2 is FQNNGV. The CDR3 runs to 14 residues. Trimming pared 1 base from V and 12 bases from J, leaving 16 bases between. DNA of the CDR3: TGTGCCAGCAGCTTAGGGGGGACATCCGTGGTGCAGTTCTTC. Amino acid sequence: CASSLGGTSVVQFF.

The rearrangement uses TRBV30 and TRBJ2-1; 12 nucleotides agree with TRBD2. Germline CDR1 reads GTSNPN; CDR2 reads SVGIG (reference sequence). V gave up 2 bases and J gave up 8 bases; unmatched junction bases: 7. CDR3 length: 15 amino acids. CDR3 coding DNA: TGTGCCTGGAGTAGGCTAGCGGGAGGGGGTGATGAGCAGTTCTTC. This sequence encodes CAWSRLAGGGDEQFF.

This rearrangement joins TRBV2 to TRBJ2-7; D remains unclear. Per the germline V gene, CDR1 is SNHLY and CDR2 is FYNNEI. CDR3 length: 11 amino acids. Trimming pared 7 bases from V and 3 bases from J, leaving 7 bases between. CDR3 sequence reads: CASKKGYEQYF. In nucleotides, the CDR3 is TGTGCCAGCAAAAAGGGCTACGAGCAGTACTTC.

V and J are TRBV6-5 and TRBJ2-3; the match to TRBD2 covers 13 bases. CDR3 length: 16 amino acids. With V trimmed by 3 bases and J by 7 bases, 7 bases remained unmatched. Germline loops: CDR1 MNHEY, CDR2 SVGAGI. In nucleotides, the CDR3 is TGTGCCAGCAGTTATTCCGGACTAGCGGGGGCCAATACGCAGTATTTT. This encodes CASSYSGLAGANTQYF.

This chain connects TRBV7-2 to TRBJ1-4; possible D gene TRBD1, 5 bases. The V end was cut by 5 bases, the J end by 2 bases, with 12 bases between. The CDR3 runs to 15 residues. CDR1 SGHTA and CDR2 FQGNSA come from the germline V gene. The chain's CDR3 is CASSLRRGTNEKLFF. DNA for the CDR3: TGTGCCAGCAGCCTTAGGAGGGGCACTAATGAAAAACTGTTTTTT.

This chain uses TRBV11-3 with TRBJ2-3, with D possibly being TRBD2 (6 bases). V was trimmed by 4 bases and J by 1 base, leaving 18 bases between them. The germline gives CDR1 SGHNT, CDR2 YENEEA. The CDR3 runs to 17 residues. The CDR3 spells CASSSPRGASGTDTQYF. The CDR3, as DNA: TGTGCCAGCAGCTCCCCCCGAGGGGCTAGCGGCACAGATACGCAGTATTTT.

J is TRBJ1-2 and V is TRBV4-3; TRBD1 matches at 11 bases. Trimming took 4 bases from V and 3 from J; bases not matched to a gene: 7. There are 16 residues in the CDR3. Germline V gives CDR1 LGHNA, CDR2 YSLEER. This chain's CDR3 is CASSRNGQGAYYGYTF. In DNA form, the CDR3 reads TGCGCCAGCAGCCGAAACGGACAGGGGGCTTACTATGGCTACACCTTC.

Concerning this clonotype itself: Sequence at one end of the junction differs from germline and may be a read error. This chain connects TRBV6-2 or TRBV6-3 to TRBJ1-2, with D perhaps TRBD1 (6 bases). Germline lookup yields CDR1 MNHEY and CDR2 SVGEGT. The CDR3 has 15 residues. In nucleotides, the CDR3 is TGTGCCAGCAGTTACGCACAGGGACCTCCATATGGCCACACCTTC. Translating gives CASSYAQGPPYGHTF.

This clonotype was recorded a few times. V usage is TRBV5-1 and J usage is TRBJ2-2; TRBD2 aligns across 9 bases. V was pared by 7 bases and J by 4 bases, with 11 bases of the junction left unmatched. The CDR3 consists of 16 residues. CDR1 and CDR2 from the germline V gene are SGHRS and YFSETQ. CDR3 residues: CASAILAGTVTGELFF. CDR3 in DNA: TGCGCCAGCGCCATTCTAGCGGGAACGGTCACCGGGGAGCTGTTTTTT.

A note on this clonotype: One junction end does not reproduce the germline sequence, and a read error may be involved. J is TRBJ2-2 and V is TRBV5-6; D tentatively fits TRBD1 or TRBD2 (5 bases each). The CDR3 length is 16 residues. Germline V gene data show CDR1 as SGHDT and CDR2 as YYEEEE. The CDR3 sequence: CASSDYRAPDTGELYF. Written as DNA, the CDR3 is TGTGCCAGCAGCGACTACCGGGCGCCGGACACCGGGGAGCTGTATTTT.

This clonotype turned up a few times. The chain carries TRBV20-1 and TRBJ1-5; unclear D gene. The CDR3 contains 15 residues. Germline V CDR1 and CDR2: DFQATT, SNEGSKA (reference sequence). Trimming shortened V by 3 bases and J by 3 bases, and 15 bases separated the two germline ends. In DNA form, the CDR3 reads TGCAGTGCTAGTGTCGCTGGCAGTCCCAATCAGCCCCAGCATTTT. Translated, it gives CSASVAGSPNQPQHF.

The chain links TRBV20-1 to TRBJ2-7; D unresolved. Trimming cost V 3 bases and J 4 bases, with 10 bases left between them. Per germline, CDR1 DFQATT and CDR2 SNEGSKA (reference sequence). The length of the CDR3 is 12 residues. The CDR3: CSARGNAYEQYF. CDR3 DNA: TGCAGTGCTAGGGGGAATGCGTACGAGCAGTACTTC.

The J gene is TRBJ2-7, the V gene TRBV18; unclear D gene. The CDR3 runs to 16 residues. Per germline, CDR1 KGHSH and CDR2 LQKENI. V lost 0 bases and J 2 bases, leaving 14 bases between the germline ends. The CDR3 bases are TGTGCCAGCTCACCACCGTCCCGGAGCCCGCCCTACGAGCAGTACTTC. It translates to CASSPPSRSPPYEQYF.

The chain is built from TRBV5-1 and TRBJ2-5, with D unclear. V was clipped by 0 bases and J by 1 base, with 10 bases between them. This CDR3 contains 15 residues. Per the germline V gene, CDR1 is SGHRS and CDR2 is YFSETQ. The CDR3 protein is CASSLEGSRQETQYF. Written as DNA, the CDR3 is TGCGCCAGCAGCTTGGAGGGCAGCCGCCAAGAGACCCAGTACTTC.